This T cell receptor beta chain was identified during a study of blood T cells in healthy people across ages. The study, taken as a whole, reports: Roughly linear age-related decline in beta diversity appeared, significant by age roughly 40.

As regards this clonotype: What it binds is unknown.

A second PCR, run for roughly 7 to 11 cycles, used a sample-barcoded 5' primer plus a J-beta primer mix. TCRdb reprocessed the 5' RACE reads via MiXCR and lists one record per CDR3 protein. In the table there are more than 650,000 distinct CDR3 sequences, over 20% of which are singletons. The source material was blood. This clonotype was sampled from a man between 65 and 85 years old in good health.

The CDR3 loop is CASTPLGGKETQYF. CDR3 DNA: TGTGCCAGCACCCCACTGGGGGGGAAAGAGACCCAGTACTTC. The chain couples TRBV7-9 to TRBJ2-7; TRBD2 aligns across 7 bases. TRBJ2-5 explains the end of the DNA better; the J call may be wrong. CDR1 and CDR2 from the germline V gene are SEHNR and FQNEAQ (reference sequence). CDR3 length: 14 residues.